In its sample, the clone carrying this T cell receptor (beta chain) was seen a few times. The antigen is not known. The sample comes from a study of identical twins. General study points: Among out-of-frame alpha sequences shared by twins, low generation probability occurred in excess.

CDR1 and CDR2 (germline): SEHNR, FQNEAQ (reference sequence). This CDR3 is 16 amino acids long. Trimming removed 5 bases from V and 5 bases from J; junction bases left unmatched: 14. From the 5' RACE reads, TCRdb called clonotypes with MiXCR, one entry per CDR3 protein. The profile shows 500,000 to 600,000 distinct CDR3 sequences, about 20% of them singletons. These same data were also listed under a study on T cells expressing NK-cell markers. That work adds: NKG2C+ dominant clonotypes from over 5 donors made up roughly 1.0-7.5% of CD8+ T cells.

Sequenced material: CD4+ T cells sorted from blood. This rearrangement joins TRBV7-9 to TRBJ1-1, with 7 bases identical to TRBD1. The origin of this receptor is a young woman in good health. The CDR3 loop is CASSPAPGRGGTEAFF. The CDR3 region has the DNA TGTGCCAGCAGCCCCGCCCCAGGCAGGGGGGGAACTGAAGCTTTCTTT.